These 22 T cell receptor beta chains were sequenced from one sample in a study of T-cell reconstitution after alpha-beta-depleted transplantation in children. Unique molecular identifiers were incorporated during preparation of the TCRbeta library. TCRdb fed the PCR reads into MiXCR, producing one record per CDR3 protein. This sample has approximately 500,000 distinct CDR3 sequences, with roughly a tenth found just once. The starting material was PBMCs, obtained before TCRalphabeta/CD19-depleted stem cell transplant. Receptors originate from a child aged 2-15 years with inherited bone marrow failure, due to receive a stem cell transplant.

There are many counts of this clonotype. The chain couples TRBV7-8 to TRBJ2-7; D perhaps matches TRBD1 (5 bases). This CDR3 spans 18 amino acids. Germline CDR1 reads SGHVS; CDR2 reads FQNEAQ. Trimming cost V 6 bases and J 0 bases, with 24 bases left between them. The CDR3 is CASSTIASAGHISYEQYF. DNA of the CDR3: TGTGCCAGCAGTACTATAGCCTCCGCAGGGCATATCTCCTACGAGCAGTACTTC.

This clonotype was seen many times. The V gene is TRBV9, the J gene TRBJ2-2; the D is unclear. Per germline, CDR1 SGDLS and CDR2 YYNGEE. V lost 0 bases to trimming and J lost 2 bases, with 5 bases between them. The CDR3 loop spans 14 amino acids. The CDR3 DNA reads as TGTGCCAGCAGCGTAGGGGTCAACACCGGGGAGCTGTTTTTT. The encoded protein is CASSVGVNTGELFF.

This chain links TRBV5-5 with TRBJ1-1, with unresolved D. Germline loops: CDR1 SGHKS, CDR2 YYEKEE (reference sequence). CDR3 length equals 15 residues. V gave up 0 bases and J gave up 4 bases, with 13 bases separating them. The CDR3 spells CASSLDPTAGTEAFF. In DNA form, the CDR3 reads TGTGCCAGCAGCTTGGACCCGACGGCAGGCACTGAAGCTTTCTTT.

Many counts were recorded for this clonotype. The chain uses TRBV12-3 or TRBV12-4 and TRBJ2-3, with a weak D call TRBD1 (5 bases). V gave up 7 bases and J gave up 3 bases, with 8 bases separating them. The CDR3 spans 12 residues. Here the CDR3 DNA reads TGTGCCAGCAAAAGACAGACAGATACGCAGTATTTT. Protein: CASKRQTDTQYF.

This clonotype was recorded a few times. The chain employs TRBV4-3 and TRBJ1-4, with D perhaps matching TRBD1 (5 bases). Looked up from germline, CDR1 is LGHNA and CDR2 is YSLEER. The V end lost 0 bases, the J end lost 13 bases, and 15 bases lay between the germline ends. This CDR3 spans 14 amino acids. CDR3 loop: CASSQDLWAGRLFF. The CDR3 DNA is TGCGCCAGCAGCCAAGATCTTTGGGCGGGACGACTGTTTTTT.

This clonotype was recorded many times. In DNA form, the CDR3 reads TGTGCCAGCGGTTGGGGGGCCCCCTCCTACGAGCAGTACTTC. Translated, it gives CASGWGAPSYEQYF. V and J are TRBV11-2 and TRBJ2-7; D is perhaps TRBD1 or TRBD2 (6 bases each). CDR1 is SGHAT, CDR2 FQNNGV, per germline. The V end was cut by 8 bases, the J end by 0 bases, with 14 bases between. The length of the CDR3 is 14 residues. The full variable domain, completed using reference TRBV11-2 and TRBJ2-7, is EAGVAQSPRYKIIEKRQSVAFWCNPISGHATLYWYQQILGQGPKLLIQFQNNGVVDDSQLPKDRFSAERLKGVDSTLKIQPAKLEDSAVYLCASGWGAPSYEQYFGPGTRLTVT.

This clonotype was seen at least ten times. The CDR3 is CASSSGTGIGYTF. CDR3 coding DNA: TGTGCCAGCAGTTCTGGGACGGGGATCGGCTACACCTTC. The genes are TRBV28 and TRBJ1-2, with TRBD1 as a possible D gene (5 bases). Trimming removed 4 bases from V and 8 bases from J, with 14 bases in between. There are 13 residues in the CDR3. CDR1 and CDR2 from the germline V gene are MDHEN and SYDVKM.

Many counts were recorded for this clonotype. For the CDR3, the DNA is TGCGCCAGCAGCTTGGGAGCGGACAATGAGCAGTTCTTC. This gives the protein CASSLGADNEQFF. The rearrangement uses TRBV5-1 and TRBJ2-1; D might be TRBD2 (5 bases). From germline, CDR1 is SGHRS and CDR2 YFSETQ. The CDR3 runs to 13 residues. V gave up 0 bases and J gave up 5 bases, with 6 bases separating them. Supplemented by reference TRBV5-1 and TRBJ2-1, the full variable domain reads KAGVTQTPRYLIKTRGQQVTLSCSPISGHRSVSWYQQTPGQGLQFLFEYFSETQRNKGNFPGRFSGRQFSNSRSEMNVSTLELGDSALYLCASSLGADNEQFFGPGTRLTVL.

This clonotype was observed at least ten times. V usage is TRBV20-1 and J usage is TRBJ2-3; 8 nucleotides match TRBD1. After removal of 6 bases from V and 6 bases from J, the junction contained 14 bases not matched to a gene. The germline V gene encodes CDR1 DFQATT and CDR2 SNEGSKA (reference sequence). There are 15 residues in the CDR3. The CDR3 nucleotides read TGCAGTGCCATAGGCCTGTCAGGGGGCAGGGATACGCAGTATTTT. Encoded protein: CSAIGLSGGRDTQYF.

The chain couples TRBV7-6 to TRBJ2-2, with 7 bases that match TRBD2. With V trimmed by 3 bases and J by 0 bases, 7 bases remained unmatched. The CDR3 is 17 amino acids. Germline loops: CDR1 SGHVS, CDR2 FNYEAQ. The DNA for the CDR3 is TGTGCCAGCAGCTTGGCCCGGGACTACCCGAACACCGGGGAGCTGTTTTTT. This gives the protein CASSLARDYPNTGELFF.

This clonotype has ten or more counts. The chain uses TRBV4-3 and TRBJ1-1; D remains ambiguous. CDR1 is LGHNA and CDR2 is YSLEER in the germline V gene. The CDR3 is made up of 14 amino acids. Deletions cut 1 base from V and 8 bases from J, with 14 bases between. The CDR3 protein is CASSQASSFGEAFF. The CDR3 DNA sequence: TGCGCCAGCAGCCAAGCATCGAGCTTCGGGGAAGCTTTCTTT.

This clonotype was seen repeatedly, ten times or more. This chain links TRBV10-2 with TRBJ2-7, with a tentative D call TRBD1 (5 bases). The germline V and J ends were trimmed by 7 bases and 5 bases, with 15 bases remaining between them. The CDR3 is 13 residues long. Germline loops: CDR1 WSHSY, CDR2 SAAADI. CDR3 in amino acids: CASIGREYHEQYF. As DNA, the CDR3 is TGCGCCAGCATAGGCAGGGAATACCACGAGCAGTACTTC.

This clonotype has at least ten counts. The V call is TRBV20-1, the J call TRBJ2-7; 10 bases align to TRBD2. CDR3 size: 15 residues. Per the germline V gene, CDR1 is DFQATT and CDR2 is SNEGSKA (reference sequence). After removal of 1 base from V and 2 bases from J, the junction contained 5 bases not matched to a gene. The DNA of the CDR3 is TGCAGTGCTAGAGTAAGCGGGAGGGATCCCTACGAGCAGTACTTC. Translating gives CSARVSGRDPYEQYF.

This clonotype was seen repeatedly, ten times or more. The rearrangement uses TRBV29-1 and TRBJ2-1; D is uncertain. The germline V gene has CDR1 SQVTM and CDR2 ANQGSEA. V was cut by 5 bases and J by 4 bases, with 6 bases left in between. The CDR3 loop spans 11 amino acids. The CDR3 region is CSVTFYNEQFF. The CDR3, as DNA: TGCAGCGTTACCTTTTACAATGAGCAGTTCTTC.

This clonotype was recorded at least ten times. The chain carries TRBV24-1 and TRBJ2-1; no reliable D call. This CDR3 is 13 amino acids long. The germline V gene has CDR1 KGHDR and CDR2 SFDVKD. V lost 4 bases, J lost 9 bases, and 12 bases lay in between. The CDR3 DNA is TGTGCCACCAGTGACCCCTCAAGGTCTGAGCAGTTCTTC. Its translation is CATSDPSRSEQFF.

This clonotype was counted ten times or more. V usage is TRBV12-3 or TRBV12-4 and J usage is TRBJ2-7; tentatively, D is TRBD1 or TRBD2 (6 bases each). The ends were cut back, 3 bases at V and 2 bases at J, with 14 bases in the middle. The CDR3 covers 15 residues. CDR3 sequence reads: CASSFHWGAPYEQYF. The CDR3 DNA follows: TGTGCCAGCAGTTTCCATTGGGGGGCTCCCTACGAGCAGTACTTC.

The chain combines TRBV29-1 with TRBJ2-7; 13 bases line up with TRBD2. The CDR3 extends over 14 amino acids. J was trimmed by 0 bases and V by 6 bases; bases with no gene match: 2. Looked up from germline, CDR1 is SQVTM and CDR2 is ANQGSEA. This chain's CDR3 is CSVLAGGHSYEQYF. CDR3 DNA: TGCAGCGTACTAGCGGGAGGGCACTCCTACGAGCAGTACTTC.

This clonotype appeared many times. The genes are TRBV5-1 and TRBJ2-2, with TRBD2 matching 12 bases. This CDR3 is 18 amino acids long. V lost 0 bases and J lost 4; bases outside the gene matches: 7. CDR1 is SGHRS, CDR2 YFSETQ, per germline. CDR3 sequence reads: CASSLVLAGGPVTGELFF. For the CDR3, the DNA is TGCGCCAGCAGCTTGGTGCTAGCGGGAGGGCCTGTCACCGGGGAGCTGTTTTTT.

This clonotype was seen a few times. This CDR3 reads CSVKGASGRASHEQYF. The CDR3 DNA reads as TGCAGCGTCAAAGGGGCTAGCGGGAGGGCGTCTCACGAGCAGTACTTC. This chain uses TRBV29-1 with TRBJ2-7; TRBD2 aligns across 12 bases. CDR1 is SQVTM and CDR2 is ANQGSEA in the germline V gene. With 6 bases clipped from V and 5 bases from J, the junction kept 14 bases outside the gene matches. The CDR3 totals 16 residues.

The sample holds a few counts of this clonotype. The chain has TRBV4-3 and TRBJ2-1; D tentatively fits TRBD1 or TRBD2 (5 bases each). CDR3 length: 13 residues. V lost 4 bases and J 10 bases, leaving 14 bases between the germline ends. Germline V gene data show CDR1 as LGHNA and CDR2 as YSLEER. CDR3 residues: CASSPLRDGEQFF. In nucleotides, the CDR3 is TGCGCCAGCAGCCCCTTAAGGGACGGCGAGCAGTTCTTC.

With regard to this clonotype: Without the conserved terminal phenylalanine or tryptophan, this CDR3 likely stems from a read error. The chain carries TRBV11-2 and TRBJ2-5, with D possibly being TRBD1 (5 bases). This CDR3 has 12 amino acids. Germline V lookup: CDR1 SGHAT, CDR2 FQNNGV. The V gene lost 4 bases and the J gene lost 7 bases, with 10 bases spanning the gap. This chain's CDR3 is CASSSREATQYS. The CDR3 DNA sequence: TGTGCCAGCAGCTCCAGGGAAGCGACCCAGTACTCC.

The chain uses TRBV30 and TRBJ2-1; D is possibly TRBD1 (5 bases). The CDR3 contains 14 residues. CDR1 is GTSNPN, CDR2 SVGIG, per germline (reference sequence). With 4 bases removed from V and 3 bases from J, the gap between germline ends came to 13 bases. The CDR3 sequence is CAWNPRTSYNEQFF. For the CDR3, the DNA is TGTGCCTGGAATCCGAGGACAAGCTACAATGAGCAGTTCTTC.